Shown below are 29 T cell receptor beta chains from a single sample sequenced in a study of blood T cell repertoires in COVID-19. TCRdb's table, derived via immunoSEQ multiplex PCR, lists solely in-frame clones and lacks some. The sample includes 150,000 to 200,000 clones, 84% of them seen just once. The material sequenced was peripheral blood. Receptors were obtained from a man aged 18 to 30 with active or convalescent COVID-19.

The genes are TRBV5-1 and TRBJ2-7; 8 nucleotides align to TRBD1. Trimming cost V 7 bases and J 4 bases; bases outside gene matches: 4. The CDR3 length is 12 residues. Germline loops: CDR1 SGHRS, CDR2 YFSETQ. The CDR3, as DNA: TGCGCCAGCCGGGACAGGAGATACGAGCAGTACTTC. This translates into CASRDRRYEQYF.

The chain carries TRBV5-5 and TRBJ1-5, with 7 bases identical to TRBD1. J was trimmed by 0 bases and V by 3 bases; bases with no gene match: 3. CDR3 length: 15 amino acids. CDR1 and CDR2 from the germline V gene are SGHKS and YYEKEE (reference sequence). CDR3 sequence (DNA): TGTGCCAGCAGCTCCACAGGGGCTAGCAATCAGCCCCAGCATTTT. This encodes CASSSTGASNQPQHF.

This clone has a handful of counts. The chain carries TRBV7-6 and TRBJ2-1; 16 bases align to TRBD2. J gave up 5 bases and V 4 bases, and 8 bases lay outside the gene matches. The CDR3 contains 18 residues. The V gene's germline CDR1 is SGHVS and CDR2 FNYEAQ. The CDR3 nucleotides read TGTGCCAGCAGCTCATTCTCCGGGACTAGCGGGAGGGACAATGAGCAGTTCTTC. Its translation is CASSSFSGTSGRDNEQFF.

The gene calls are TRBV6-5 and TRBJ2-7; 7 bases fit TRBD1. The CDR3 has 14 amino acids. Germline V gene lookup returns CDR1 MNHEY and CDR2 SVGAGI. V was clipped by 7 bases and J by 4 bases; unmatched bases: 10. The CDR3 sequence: CASNPGTVPYEQYF. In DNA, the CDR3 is TGTGCCAGCAATCCGGGGACAGTGCCGTACGAGCAGTACTTC.

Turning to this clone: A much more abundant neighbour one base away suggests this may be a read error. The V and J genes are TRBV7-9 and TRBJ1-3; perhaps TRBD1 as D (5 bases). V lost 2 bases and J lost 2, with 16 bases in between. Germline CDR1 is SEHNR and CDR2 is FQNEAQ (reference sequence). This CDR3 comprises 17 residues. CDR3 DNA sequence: TGTGCCAGCAGCTTATCGATAGGGGCCGGCCCTGGAAACACCATATATTTT. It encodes CASSLSIGAGPGNTIYF.

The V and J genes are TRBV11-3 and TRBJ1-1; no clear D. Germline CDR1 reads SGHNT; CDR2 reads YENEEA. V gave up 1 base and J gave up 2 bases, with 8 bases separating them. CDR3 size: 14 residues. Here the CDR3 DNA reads TGTGCCAGCAGCTTAGGAACAGCAAACACTGAAGCTTTCTTT. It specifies CASSLGTANTEAFF. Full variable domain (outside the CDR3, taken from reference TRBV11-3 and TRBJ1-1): EAGVVQSPRYKIIEKKQPVAFWCNPISGHNTLYWYLQNLGQGPELLIRYENEEAVDDSQLPKDRFSAERLKGVDSTLKIQPAELGDSAVYLCASSLGTANTEAFFGQGTRLTVV.

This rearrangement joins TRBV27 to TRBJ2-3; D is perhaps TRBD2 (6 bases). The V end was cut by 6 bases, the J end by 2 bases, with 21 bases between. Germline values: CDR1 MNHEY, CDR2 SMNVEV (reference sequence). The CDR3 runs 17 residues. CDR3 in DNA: TGTGCCAGCAGCTCACCCGGAGGGAGTTTCCCCACAGATACGCAGTATTTT. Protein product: CASSSPGGSFPTDTQYF.

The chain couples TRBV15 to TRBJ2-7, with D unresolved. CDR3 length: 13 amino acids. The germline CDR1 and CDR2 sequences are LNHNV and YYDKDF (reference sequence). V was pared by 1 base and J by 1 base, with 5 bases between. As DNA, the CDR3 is TGTGCCACCAGCAGAGCCCGTTCCTACGAGCAGTACTTC. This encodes CATSRARSYEQYF.

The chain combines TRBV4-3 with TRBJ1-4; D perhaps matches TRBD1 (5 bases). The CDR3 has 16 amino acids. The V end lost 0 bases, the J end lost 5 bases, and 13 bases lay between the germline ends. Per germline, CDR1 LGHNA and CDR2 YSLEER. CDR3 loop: CASSQDNREGNEKLFF. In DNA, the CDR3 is TGCGCCAGCAGCCAAGATAACCGGGAGGGGAATGAAAAACTGTTTTTT.

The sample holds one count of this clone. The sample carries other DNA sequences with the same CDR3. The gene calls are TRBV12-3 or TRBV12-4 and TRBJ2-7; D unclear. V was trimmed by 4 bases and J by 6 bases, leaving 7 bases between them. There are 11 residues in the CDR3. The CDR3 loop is CASSSGGEQYF. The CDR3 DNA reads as TGTGCCAGCAGTTCGGGTGGCGAGCAGTACTTC.

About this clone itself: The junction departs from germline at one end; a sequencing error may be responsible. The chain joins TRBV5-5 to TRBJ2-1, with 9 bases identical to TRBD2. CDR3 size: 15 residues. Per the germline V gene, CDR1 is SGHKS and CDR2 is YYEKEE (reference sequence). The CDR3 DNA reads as TGTGCCAGCAGCTTAGCGGGAGGATACTACGATGAGCAGTTCTTC. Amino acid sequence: CASSLAGGYYDEQFF.

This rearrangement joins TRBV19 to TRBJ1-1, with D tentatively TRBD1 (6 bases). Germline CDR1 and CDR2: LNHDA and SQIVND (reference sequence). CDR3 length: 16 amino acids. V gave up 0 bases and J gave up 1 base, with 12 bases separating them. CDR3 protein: CASSIEPGQRNTEAFF. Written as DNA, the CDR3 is TGTGCCAGTAGTATAGAGCCGGGACAAAGGAACACTGAAGCTTTCTTT. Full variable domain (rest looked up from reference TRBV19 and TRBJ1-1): DGGITQSPKYLFRKEGQNVTLSCEQNLNHDAMYWYRQDPGQGLRLIYYSQIVNDFQKGDIAEGYSVSREKKESFPLTVTSAQKNPTAFYLCASSIEPGQRNTEAFFGQGTRLTVV.

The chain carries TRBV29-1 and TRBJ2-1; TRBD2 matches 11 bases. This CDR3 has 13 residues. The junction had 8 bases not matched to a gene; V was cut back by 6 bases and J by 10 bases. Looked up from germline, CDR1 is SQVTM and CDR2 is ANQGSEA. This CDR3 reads CSVPGLAVREQFF. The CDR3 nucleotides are TGCAGCGTCCCGGGACTAGCGGTTCGCGAGCAGTTCTTC.

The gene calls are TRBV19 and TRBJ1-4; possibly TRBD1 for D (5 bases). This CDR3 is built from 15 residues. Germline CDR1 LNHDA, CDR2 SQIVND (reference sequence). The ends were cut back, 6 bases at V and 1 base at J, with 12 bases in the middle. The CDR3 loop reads CASSPGLLTNEKLFF. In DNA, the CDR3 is TGTGCCAGTAGCCCGGGACTGTTAACTAATGAAAAACTGTTTTTT.

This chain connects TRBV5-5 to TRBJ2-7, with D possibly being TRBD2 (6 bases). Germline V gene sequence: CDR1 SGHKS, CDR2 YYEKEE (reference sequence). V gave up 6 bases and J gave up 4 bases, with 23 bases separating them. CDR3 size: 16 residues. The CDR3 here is CASTPATTQRVYEQYF. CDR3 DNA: TGTGCCAGCACTCCGGCCACAACGCAGCGGGTTTACGAGCAGTACTTC.

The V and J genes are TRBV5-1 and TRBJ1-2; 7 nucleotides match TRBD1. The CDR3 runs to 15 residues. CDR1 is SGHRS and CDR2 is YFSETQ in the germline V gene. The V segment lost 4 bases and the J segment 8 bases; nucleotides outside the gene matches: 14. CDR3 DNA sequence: TGCGCCAGCAGCCTCAACCCAGACAGGGCTCTGGGCTACACCTTC. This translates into CASSLNPDRALGYTF.

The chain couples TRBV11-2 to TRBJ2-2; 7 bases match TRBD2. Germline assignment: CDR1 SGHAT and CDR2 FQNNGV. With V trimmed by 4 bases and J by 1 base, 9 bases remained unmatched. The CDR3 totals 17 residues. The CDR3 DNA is TGTGCCAGCAGCTCCCGCAGAATAGCGGGGAACACCGGGGAGCTGTTTTTT. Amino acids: CASSSRRIAGNTGELFF.

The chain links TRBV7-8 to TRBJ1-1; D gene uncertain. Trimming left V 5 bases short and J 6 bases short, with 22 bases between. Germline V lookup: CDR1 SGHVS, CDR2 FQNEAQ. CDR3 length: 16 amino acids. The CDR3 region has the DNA TGTGCCAGCAGCATGCCTTTGAGGGCTGCTTACGCTGAAGCTTTCTTT. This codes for CASSMPLRAAYAEAFF.

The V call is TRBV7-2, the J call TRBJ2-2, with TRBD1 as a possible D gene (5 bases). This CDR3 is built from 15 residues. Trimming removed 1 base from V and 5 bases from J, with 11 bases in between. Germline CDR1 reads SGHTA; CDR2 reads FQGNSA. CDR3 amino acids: CASSLVPRQTGELFF. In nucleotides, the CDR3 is TGTGCCAGCAGCTTAGTCCCTCGACAGACCGGGGAGCTGTTTTTT.

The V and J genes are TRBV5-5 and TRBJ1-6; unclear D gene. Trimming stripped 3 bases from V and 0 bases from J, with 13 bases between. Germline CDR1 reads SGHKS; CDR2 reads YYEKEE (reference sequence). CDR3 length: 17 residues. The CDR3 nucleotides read TGTGCCAGCAGCTCCGACACTTATAGCTCCTATAATTCACCCCTCCACTTT. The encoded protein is CASSSDTYSSYNSPLHF.

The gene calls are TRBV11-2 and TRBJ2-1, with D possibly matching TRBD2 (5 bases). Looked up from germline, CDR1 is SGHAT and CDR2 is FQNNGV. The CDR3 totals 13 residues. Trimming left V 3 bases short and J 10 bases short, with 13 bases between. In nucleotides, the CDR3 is TGTGCCAGCAGCTTGGATACCCGGGAAGAGCAGTTCTTC. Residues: CASSLDTREEQFF.

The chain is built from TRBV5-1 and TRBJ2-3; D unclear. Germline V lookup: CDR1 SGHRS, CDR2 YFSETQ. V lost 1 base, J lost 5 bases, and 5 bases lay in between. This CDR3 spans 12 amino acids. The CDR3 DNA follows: TGCGCCAGCAGCTTGTATCTAGATACGCAGTATTTT. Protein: CASSLYLDTQYF.

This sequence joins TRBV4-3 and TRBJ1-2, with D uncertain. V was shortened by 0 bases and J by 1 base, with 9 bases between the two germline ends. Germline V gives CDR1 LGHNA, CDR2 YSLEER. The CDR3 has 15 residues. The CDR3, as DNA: TGCGCCAGCAGCCAAGACAGGAATTTTAACTATGGCTACACCTTC. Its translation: CASSQDRNFNYGYTF.

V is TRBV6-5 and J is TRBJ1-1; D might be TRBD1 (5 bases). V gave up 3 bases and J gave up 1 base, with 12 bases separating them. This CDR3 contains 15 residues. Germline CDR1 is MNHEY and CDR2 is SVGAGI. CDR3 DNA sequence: TGTGCCAGCAGTTATCGACAGAGCCCGAACACTGAAGCTTTCTTT. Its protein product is CASSYRQSPNTEAFF.

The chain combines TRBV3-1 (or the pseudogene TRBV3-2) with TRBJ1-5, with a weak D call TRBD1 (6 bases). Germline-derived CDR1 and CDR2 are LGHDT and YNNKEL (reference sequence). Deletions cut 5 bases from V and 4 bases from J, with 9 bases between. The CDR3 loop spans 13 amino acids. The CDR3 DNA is TGTGCCAGCAGCTATGGACAGAATCAGCCCCAGCATTTT. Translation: CASSYGQNQPQHF.

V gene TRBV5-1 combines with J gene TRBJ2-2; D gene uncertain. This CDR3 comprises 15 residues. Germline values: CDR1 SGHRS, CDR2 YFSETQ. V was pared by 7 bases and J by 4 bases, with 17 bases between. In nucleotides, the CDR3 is TGCGCCAGCTTCCAAGAACCCAGATTCACCGGGGAGCTGTTTTTT. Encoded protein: CASFQEPRFTGELFF.

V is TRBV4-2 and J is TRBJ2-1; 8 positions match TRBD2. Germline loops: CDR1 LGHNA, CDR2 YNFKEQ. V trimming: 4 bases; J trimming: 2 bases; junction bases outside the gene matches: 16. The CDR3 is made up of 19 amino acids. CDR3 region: CASSPKTRGGAAAYNEQFF. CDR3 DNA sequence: TGTGCCAGCAGCCCTAAGACCCGGGGGGGGGCTGCGGCCTACAATGAGCAGTTCTTC.

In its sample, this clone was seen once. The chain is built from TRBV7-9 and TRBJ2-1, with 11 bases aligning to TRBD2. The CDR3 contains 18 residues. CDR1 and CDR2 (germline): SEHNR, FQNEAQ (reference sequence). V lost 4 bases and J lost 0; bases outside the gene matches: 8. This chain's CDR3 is CASSWTGGLAGSYNEQFF. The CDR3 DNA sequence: TGTGCCAGCAGCTGGACGGGAGGACTAGCGGGCTCCTACAATGAGCAGTTCTTC.

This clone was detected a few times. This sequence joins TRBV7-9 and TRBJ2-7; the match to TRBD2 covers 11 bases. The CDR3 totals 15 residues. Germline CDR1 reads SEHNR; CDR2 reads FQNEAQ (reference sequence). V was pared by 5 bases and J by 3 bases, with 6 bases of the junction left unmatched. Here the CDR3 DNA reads TGTGCCAGCAGCCCCCGGACTAGCGGGCTCTACGAGCAGTACTTC. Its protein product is CASSPRTSGLYEQYF. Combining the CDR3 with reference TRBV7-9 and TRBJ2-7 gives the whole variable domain DTGVSQNPRHKITKRGQNVTFRCDPISEHNRLYWYRQTLGQGPEFLTYFQNEAQLEKSRLLSDRFSAERPKGSFSTLEIQRTEQGDSAMYLCASSPRTSGLYEQYFGPGTRLTVT.